Listed here is a single T cell receptor beta chain. This sample was taken from a study of T-cell reconstitution after alpha-beta-depleted transplantation in children. CDR3 length: 21 residues. CDR1 is SGHAT, CDR2 FQNNGV, per germline. J lost 8 bases, V lost 1 base, and 21 bases had no gene match. Construction of the TCRbeta library involved unique molecular identifiers. TCRdb itself ran the PCR reads through MiXCR, one entry per CDR3 protein. This table has some 640,000 distinct CDR3 sequences, 16% appearing once. The V call is TRBV11-2, the J call TRBJ2-1; 12 nucleotides match TRBD2. The sample in question was PBMCs from the stem cell graft donor, obtained from the stem cell graft. The TCR originated in a human donor who donated a stem cell graft to a child with acute myeloid leukemia. CDR3: CASSLVFSGGLAGGPGHEQFF. CDR3 nucleotide sequence: TGTGCCAGCAGCTTAGTATTCTCCGGAGGGCTAGCGGGGGGGCCGGGACATGAGCAGTTCTTC.